A single sample gave rise to the 20 T cell receptor beta chains below, sequenced in a study of shared clonotypes between healthy human individuals. Generated by immunoSEQ multiplex PCR, the TCRdb table keeps only in-frame clones and is missing some. The sample yields about 2.3 million clones, more than 80% seen once. Material for sequencing was naive CD4+ T cells from PBMCs. The subset: CD45RA+ positively selected. The origin of the receptors is a man between 18 and 29 years old in good health. Some clones in this sample may be carry-over from other donors' samples.

This sequence joins TRBV6-1 and TRBJ2-2, with 7 bases aligning to TRBD1. The ends lost 7 bases at V and 6 bases at J; junction bases unmatched: 11. CDR3 size: 15 residues. CDR1 is MNHNS and CDR2 is SASEGT in the germline V gene. CDR3 sequence reads: CASMAGTVGAGELFF. The CDR3 coding sequence is TGTGCCAGCATGGCCGGGACAGTGGGGGCCGGGGAGCTGTTTTTT.

With respect to this clone: The identical CDR3 is also encoded by other nucleotide sequences in the sample. This chain connects TRBV7-2 to TRBJ2-1; unclear D gene. This CDR3 has 12 residues. V lost 1 base, J lost 7 bases, and 5 bases lay in between. The germline CDR1 and CDR2 sequences are SGHTA and FQGNSA. CDR3: CASSLVGNEQFF. CDR3 bases: TGTGCCAGCAGCTTAGTCGGGAATGAGCAGTTCTTC.

The chain uses TRBV9 and TRBJ2-3; D perhaps matches TRBD1 (6 bases). The CDR3 covers 16 residues. CDR1 is SGDLS, CDR2 YYNGEE, per germline. The V end was cut by 3 bases, the J end by 1 base, with 15 bases between. The CDR3 here is CASSEGRTAGTDTQYF. CDR3 bases: TGTGCCAGCAGCGAGGGCCGGACAGCGGGCACAGATACGCAGTATTTT.

V is TRBV4-1 and J is TRBJ2-5, with TRBD2 matching 10 bases. The germline gives CDR1 MGHRA, CDR2 YSYEKL. This CDR3 spans 16 amino acids. The ends lost 5 bases at V and 3 bases at J; junction bases unmatched: 9. This CDR3 is CASSLQTSGREETQYF. The DNA of the CDR3 is TGCGCCAGCAGCTTACAGACTAGCGGGCGGGAAGAGACCCAGTACTTC.

The V call is TRBV30, the J call TRBJ2-5, with 7 nucleotides matching TRBD1. Trimming at V came to 3 bases and at J to 5 bases, leaving 18 bases not matched to a gene. There are 17 residues in the CDR3. In germline, CDR1 is GTSNPN, CDR2 SVGIG (reference sequence). The CDR3 spells CAWREASGTAFSETQYF. CDR3 coding DNA: TGTGCCTGGAGAGAAGCCTCGGGGACAGCCTTTTCGGAGACCCAGTACTTC.

This chain connects TRBV25-1 to TRBJ2-1; 9 bases match TRBD2. The CDR3 has 18 amino acids. Germline-derived CDR1 and CDR2 are MGHDK and SYGVNS. V lost 0 bases, J lost 8 bases, and 14 bases stayed unmatched. In DNA form, the CDR3 reads TGTGCCAGCAGTGAATATTTCGGCGGGAGGGCCTTCATCGATGAGCAGTTCTTC. This gives the protein CASSEYFGGRAFIDEQFF.

V and J are TRBV6-1 and TRBJ1-6, with 8 bases identical to TRBD1. V trimming: 6 bases; J trimming: 3 bases; junction bases outside the gene matches: 7. Germline V gene data show CDR1 as MNHNS and CDR2 as SASEGT. The CDR3 contains 16 residues. CDR3 DNA: TGTGCCAGCAGGGAAACGGGGACAGGCTATAATTCACCCCTCCACTTT. Amino acids: CASRETGTGYNSPLHF.

This clone appeared a few times. The rearrangement links TRBV14 to TRBJ1-5; weak D call: TRBD1 (6 bases). V was pared by 3 bases and J by 7 bases, with 10 bases between. Germline V gene sequence: CDR1 SGHDN, CDR2 FVKESK. The CDR3 has 13 amino acids. The CDR3 DNA reads as TGTGCCAGCAGCCAGGGGGCTGGGCAGCCCCAGCATTTT. Translation gives CASSQGAGQPQHF.

As for this clone: The sample contains more than one DNA sequence encoding this CDR3. CDR3 coding DNA: TGCGCCAGCAGCTTGGTTGGTGATACGCAGTATTTT. This sequence encodes CASSLVGDTQYF. This chain connects TRBV5-1 to TRBJ2-3; the D is unclear. V gave up 0 bases and J gave up 6 bases, with 5 bases separating them. The CDR3 consists of 12 residues. Germline loops: CDR1 SGHRS, CDR2 YFSETQ.

The chain uses TRBV2 and TRBJ1-5, with 8 bases fitting TRBD1. With V trimmed by 5 bases and J by 7 bases, 4 bases remained unmatched. Germline loops: CDR1 SNHLY, CDR2 FYNNEI. This CDR3 comprises 13 residues. In nucleotides, the CDR3 is TGTGCCAGCAGTTACAGGGGGGACCAGCCCCAGCATTTT. Protein product: CASSYRGDQPQHF.

The chain is built from TRBV27 and TRBJ2-5; possibly TRBD2 for D (6 bases). The V end lost 5 bases, the J end lost 2 bases, and 6 bases lay between the germline ends. CDR1 and CDR2 (germline): MNHEY, SMNVEV (reference sequence). CDR3 size: 12 residues. CDR3 in DNA: TGTGCCAGCAGTCGGGGGCAAGAGACCCAGTACTTC. It codes for CASSRGQETQYF.

This clone occurred once. The sample has other DNA sequences that encode this CDR3 too. The chain couples TRBV5-1 to TRBJ2-7, with 7 bases that match TRBD1. In germline, CDR1 is SGHRS, CDR2 YFSETQ. The junction had 5 bases not matched to a gene; V was cut back by 2 bases and J by 3 bases. CDR3 length: 14 amino acids. CDR3 sequence: CASSLTGQVYEQYF. The CDR3 nucleotides are TGCGCCAGCAGCTTAACAGGACAGGTCTACGAGCAGTACTTC.

The V call is TRBV19, the J call TRBJ2-6; 10 positions match TRBD2. Germline values: CDR1 LNHDA, CDR2 SQIVND (reference sequence). The CDR3 covers 18 residues. With 3 bases clipped from V and 0 bases from J, the junction kept 5 bases outside the gene matches. CDR3 DNA: TGTGCCAGTAGTATTCGACTAGCGGGCCCCTCTGGGGCCAACGTCCTGACTTTC. Its translation is CASSIRLAGPSGANVLTF.

The J gene is TRBJ1-3, the V gene TRBV9, with D maybe TRBD1 (5 bases). Trimming pared 2 bases from V and 8 bases from J, leaving 17 bases between. From germline, CDR1 is SGDLS and CDR2 YYNGEE. The CDR3 contains 15 residues. The CDR3 region has the DNA TGTGCCAGCAGCGTCAGCCCGGGACGCCTGGACACCATATATTTT. Encoded protein: CASSVSPGRLDTIYF.

The V gene is TRBV9, the J gene TRBJ2-1; TRBD1 matches at 10 bases. CDR1 is SGDLS and CDR2 is YYNGEE in the germline V gene. V gave up 1 base and J gave up 9 bases; unmatched junction bases: 13. The CDR3 is made up of 17 amino acids. CDR3 residues: CASSVYAGQGRSAEQFF. Here the CDR3 DNA reads TGTGCCAGCAGCGTATACGCGGGACAGGGGAGGTCCGCTGAGCAGTTCTTC.

This clone was seen a few times. The identical CDR3 is also encoded by other nucleotide sequences in the sample. The chain links TRBV30 to TRBJ2-5; 9 bases are a match to TRBD1. Germline values: CDR1 GTSNPN, CDR2 SVGIG (reference sequence). The CDR3 contains 13 residues. The trim removed 5 bases at V and 1 base at J, leaving 2 bases unmatched. In nucleotides, the CDR3 is TGTGCCTGGGGGACAGGGTCCCAAGAGACCCAGTACTTC. As protein: CAWGTGSQETQYF.

The genes are TRBV7-9 and TRBJ1-1, with 7 bases lining up with TRBD1. Germline trimming cut 2 bases from V and 5 bases from J; bases unmatched to any gene: 5. Germline V gene sequence: CDR1 SEHNR, CDR2 FQNEAQ (reference sequence). This CDR3 has 14 amino acids. CDR3 protein: CASSLKGAGTEAFF. CDR3 DNA sequence: TGTGCCAGCAGCTTAAAGGGGGCTGGAACTGAAGCTTTCTTT.

The genes are TRBV11-2 and TRBJ2-7; 9 bases agree with TRBD1. Trimming took 5 bases from V and 3 from J; bases not matched to a gene: 8. The CDR3 is made up of 15 amino acids. Germline V gene data show CDR1 as SGHAT and CDR2 as FQNNGV. CDR3 coding DNA: TGTGCCAGCAGCCAAAGAGGGACAGGGAGCTACGAGCAGTACTTC. Translated: CASSQRGTGSYEQYF.

The chain joins TRBV28 to TRBJ1-1; D is unclear. Germline loops: CDR1 MDHEN, CDR2 SYDVKM. Trimming took off 7 bases at V and 2 bases at J, with 8 bases between the two ends. The CDR3 is 12 residues long. The CDR3 loop reads CASKMANTEAFF. CDR3 DNA: TGTGCCAGCAAGATGGCCAACACTGAAGCTTTCTTT.

The chain's CDR3 is CASSPLGSSGANVLTF. For the CDR3, the DNA is TGTGCCAGCAGCCCACTGGGCAGCTCTGGGGCCAACGTCCTGACTTTC. The V and J genes are TRBV7-9 and TRBJ2-6; no firm D call. CDR1 is SEHNR, CDR2 FQNEAQ, per germline (reference sequence). The CDR3 runs 16 residues. V was pared by 5 bases and J by 0 bases, with 11 bases between.